What follows are 20 T cell receptor beta chains derived from one specimen sequenced in a study of cytomegalovirus exposure and HLA in healthy donors. Primers: 60 Vbeta forward and 13 Jbeta reverse. Profiling relied on immunoSEQ multiplex PCR, and the TCRdb table lists in-frame clones only, not all of them. The data hold about 120,000 clones, with about 86% observed a single time. The specimen was PBMCs. These TCRs come from a woman aged 25 to 39 in good health and CMV-seronegative.

This clone appeared a single time. The chain recombines TRBV10-3 with TRBJ1-2, with D maybe TRBD1 (6 bases). The germline V gene encodes CDR1 ENHRY and CDR2 SYGVKD. Between the trimmed V and J ends, which lost 4 bases and 5 bases, there was a span of 8 bases. The CDR3 is 12 amino acids. Here the CDR3 reads CAISGQDYGYTF. In nucleotides, the CDR3 is TGTGCCATCAGTGGACAGGATTATGGCTACACCTTC.

The rearrangement joins TRBV14 to TRBJ2-1, with 9 positions matching TRBD2. The junction had 4 bases not matched to a gene; V was cut back by 6 bases and J by 1 base. The CDR3 totals 15 residues. Germline V lookup: CDR1 SGHDN, CDR2 FVKESK. CDR3 bases: TGTGCCAGCAGTCGAGCGGGAGGTTCCTACAATGAGCAGTTCTTC. It specifies CASSRAGGSYNEQFF.

This clone was detected a few times. This chain joins TRBV28 and TRBJ2-5, with 10 bases matching TRBD2. Looked up from germline, CDR1 is MDHEN and CDR2 is SYDVKM. With 2 bases clipped from V and 5 bases from J, the junction kept 8 bases outside the gene matches. The CDR3 totals 16 residues. CDR3 nucleotide sequence: TGTGCCAGCAGTTTAAAGGCTAGCGGGAGCGGCGAGACCCAGTACTTC. Its protein is CASSLKASGSGETQYF.

CDR3 nucleotides: TGTGCCAGCAGCCCGTACGGGGGGAACATTCAGTACTTC. It specifies CASSPYGGNIQYF. This chain joins TRBV6-6 and TRBJ2-4; TRBD2 matches at 7 bases. This CDR3 region has 13 residues. The V gene end was trimmed by 6 bases and the J gene end by 7 bases; junction bases not matched to a gene: 6. Germline V CDR1 and CDR2: MNHNY, SVGAGI (reference sequence).

This sequence joins TRBV6-1 and TRBJ2-2; TRBD2 agrees at 8 bases. V dropped 4 bases and J dropped 7; count of bases not matched to a gene: 20. The V gene's germline CDR1 is MNHNS and CDR2 SASEGT. This CDR3 is built from 19 residues. CDR3 in amino acids: CASSGRSGGRTRTGGELFF. The CDR3 DNA is TGTGCCAGCAGTGGACGCTCTGGCGGGAGGACCCGAACGGGCGGGGAGCTGTTTTTT.

The V call is TRBV5-4, the J call TRBJ2-1; TRBD1 matches at 7 bases. CDR3 size: 15 residues. The junction had 6 bases not matched to a gene; V was cut back by 4 bases and J by 2 bases. Germline CDR1 and CDR2: SGHNT and YYREEE (reference sequence). The DNA of the CDR3 is TGTGCCAGCAGCGTGGACAGGCCTCCCTACAATGAGCAGTTCTTC. Translation: CASSVDRPPYNEQFF.

This clone occurred a few times. The rearrangement links TRBV2 to TRBJ2-7; possibly TRBD2 for D (5 bases). From germline, CDR1 is SNHLY and CDR2 FYNNEI. This CDR3 has 13 residues. Between the trimmed V and J ends, which lost 7 bases and 6 bases, there was a span of 16 bases. The CDR3 loop reads CASTGSERGEQYF. CDR3 in DNA: TGTGCCAGCACGGGTAGCGAACGTGGCGAGCAGTACTTC.

The chain couples TRBV6-1 to TRBJ1-2; TRBD1 is a possible D gene (6 bases). The ends were cut back, 1 base at V and 0 bases at J, with 9 bases in the middle. This CDR3 spans 15 amino acids. CDR1 is MNHNS and CDR2 is SASEGT in the germline V gene. CDR3 in amino acids: CASSEETGANYGYTF. CDR3 in DNA: TGTGCCAGCAGTGAAGAGACAGGCGCTAACTATGGCTACACCTTC.

The V and J genes are TRBV6-1 and TRBJ2-7, with D unclear. CDR1 and CDR2 from the germline V gene are MNHNS and SASEGT. The CDR3 is 12 amino acids. V lost 5 bases, J lost 4 bases, and 9 bases lay in between. Written as DNA, the CDR3 is TGTGCCAGCAGTCCGGCGGTATACGAGCAGTACTTC. Encoded protein: CASSPAVYEQYF.

The chain has TRBV28 and TRBJ2-7; tentative D call: TRBD2 (5 bases). V was cut by 4 bases and J by 6 bases, with 10 bases left in between. The CDR3 sequence is 12 residues long. Germline lookup yields CDR1 MDHEN and CDR2 SYDVKM. The CDR3 reads CASSWRSGEQYF. The CDR3 bases are TGTGCCAGCAGTTGGAGGTCCGGCGAGCAGTACTTC.

A note on this clone: The germline gene is not matched at one end of the junction; a read error may be the cause. V usage is TRBV7-9 and J usage is TRBJ2-7; TRBD2 matches 8 bases. The CDR3 spans 14 residues. Germline V lookup: CDR1 SEHNR, CDR2 FQNEAQ (reference sequence). The CDR3: CSSSLELADYEQYF. The CDR3 region has the DNA TGTTCCAGCAGCTTAGAACTAGCGGATTACGAGCAGTACTTC.

This clone was seen only once. The J gene is TRBJ1-6, the V gene TRBV2; D is unclear. Germline loops: CDR1 SNHLY, CDR2 FYNNEI. The CDR3 consists of 15 residues. V was trimmed by 1 base and J by 7 bases, leaving 11 bases between them. The CDR3 loop reads CASSEVVDTNSPLHF. The CDR3 DNA sequence: TGTGCCAGCAGTGAAGTAGTAGACACAAATTCACCCCTCCACTTT.

V gene TRBV7-2 combines with J gene TRBJ1-1, with D possibly matching TRBD1 (6 bases). The germline V and J ends were trimmed by 7 bases and 5 bases, with 14 bases remaining between them. Germline V gives CDR1 SGHTA, CDR2 FQGNSA. CDR3 size: 13 residues. Here the CDR3 DNA reads TGTGCCAGCACCAGGGGAGATTGGACTGAAGCTTTCTTT. Encoded protein: CASTRGDWTEAFF.

The genes are TRBV11-3 and TRBJ2-5; D call uncertain. The V and J ends lost 7 bases and 0 bases respectively, with 9 bases between them. Germline lookup yields CDR1 SGHNT and CDR2 YENEEA. This CDR3 has 13 residues. CDR3 loop: CASKPPNQETQYF. CDR3 nucleotides: TGTGCCAGCAAGCCTCCCAACCAAGAGACCCAGTACTTC. The whole variable domain, filled in from reference TRBV11-3 and TRBJ2-5, reads EAGVVQSPRYKIIEKKQPVAFWCNPISGHNTLYWYLQNLGQGPELLIRYENEEAVDDSQLPKDRFSAERLKGVDSTLKIQPAELGDSAVYLCASKPPNQETQYFGPGTRLLVL.

The chain uses TRBV9 and TRBJ2-1; 7 bases are a match to TRBD2. CDR1 is SGDLS, CDR2 YYNGEE, per germline. V lost 0 bases, J lost 10 bases, and 7 bases stayed unmatched. This CDR3 has 14 amino acids. DNA for the CDR3: TGTGCCAGCAGCGTAGCTGGCGGGAGTTGGGAGCAGTTCTTC. This gives the protein CASSVAGGSWEQFF.

This clone has just a few counts. V is TRBV28 and J is TRBJ1-1; 7 positions agree with TRBD1. The germline V gene has CDR1 MDHEN and CDR2 SYDVKM. This CDR3 contains 15 residues. V was clipped by 5 bases and J by 3 bases; unmatched bases: 9. The CDR3 bases are TGTGCCAGCAGTGTGCGGGGACAGAGCTACACTGAAGCTTTCTTT. Its protein is CASSVRGQSYTEAFF.

The genes are TRBV4-1 and TRBJ1-2; D is ambiguous. V was cut by 1 base and J by 4 bases, with 13 bases left in between. The CDR3 runs 15 residues. Germline V gene sequence: CDR1 MGHRA, CDR2 YSYEKL. The CDR3 loop reads CASSQVGEGLYGYTF. CDR3 bases: TGCGCCAGCAGCCAAGTTGGAGAGGGCCTCTATGGCTACACCTTC.

The genes are TRBV25-1 and TRBJ2-2; 8 nucleotides agree with TRBD1. The CDR3 extends over 16 amino acids. The V gene's germline CDR1 is MGHDK and CDR2 SYGVNS. With 5 bases clipped from V and 7 bases from J, the junction kept 12 bases outside the gene matches. CDR3 nucleotide sequence: TGTGCCAGCAGTCAGGGGGCGGATGAGGGGGACGGGGAGCTGTTTTTT. It translates to CASSQGADEGDGELFF.

V gene TRBV28 combines with J gene TRBJ2-1; 10 bases are a match to TRBD2. The CDR3 sequence is 18 residues long. With 2 bases clipped from V and 5 bases from J, the junction kept 12 bases outside the gene matches. Germline loops: CDR1 MDHEN, CDR2 SYDVKM. The CDR3 loop reads CASSLVHFGTSADNEQFF. The DNA of the CDR3 is TGTGCCAGCAGTTTAGTACATTTCGGGACTAGCGCAGACAATGAGCAGTTCTTC.

J is TRBJ1-5 and V is TRBV30; D may be TRBD1 (5 bases). Trimming shortened V by 0 bases and J by 2 bases, and 14 bases separated the two germline ends. CDR1 GTSNPN and CDR2 SVGIG come from the germline V gene (reference sequence). This CDR3 has 16 amino acids. The CDR3 here is CAWSVRGGYGNQPQHF. CDR3 DNA: TGTGCCTGGAGTGTACGGGGGGGATATGGCAATCAGCCCCAGCATTTT.